This TCR beta chain was captured by sequencing in a study of shared clonotypes between healthy human individuals. Broader study findings: The sharing of 5% to 6.5% of naive CD4 clonotypes was seen across a few donors.

V was shortened by 0 bases and J by 0 bases, with 11 bases between the two germline ends. Germline values: CDR1 MNHNY, CDR2 SVGAGI (reference sequence). The CDR3 has 16 residues. With regard to this clone: Its antigen is currently unknown.

The method was immunoSEQ multiplex PCR; TCRdb's version includes in-frame clones alone and lacks a portion of them. The sample lists about 1 million clones, about 80% occurring once. This receptor was obtained from a man aged 18 to 29 in good health. The chain is built from TRBV6-6 and TRBJ1-1; D is uncertain. Sequencing input: memory CD4+ T cells sorted from blood. Sample subset: CD45RA-negative fraction. The CDR3 here is CASSYSLREVNTEAFF. The CDR3 coding sequence is TGTGCCAGCAGTTACTCATTGAGGGAGGTGAACACTGAAGCTTTCTTT.